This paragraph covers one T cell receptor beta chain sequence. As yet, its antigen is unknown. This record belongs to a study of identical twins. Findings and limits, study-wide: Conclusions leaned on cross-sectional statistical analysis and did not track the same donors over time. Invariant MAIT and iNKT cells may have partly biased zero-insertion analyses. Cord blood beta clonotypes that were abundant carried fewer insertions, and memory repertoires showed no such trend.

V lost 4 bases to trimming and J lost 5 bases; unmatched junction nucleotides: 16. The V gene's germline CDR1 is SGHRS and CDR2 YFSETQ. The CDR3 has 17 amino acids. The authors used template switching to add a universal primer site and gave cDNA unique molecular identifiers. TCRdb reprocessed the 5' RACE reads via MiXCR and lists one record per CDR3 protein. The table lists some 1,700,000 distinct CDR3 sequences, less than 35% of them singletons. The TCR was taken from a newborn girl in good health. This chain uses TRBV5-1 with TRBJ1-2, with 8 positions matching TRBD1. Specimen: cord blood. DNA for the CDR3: TGCGCCAGCAGCAGCCGGGACAGGTCCCTCCCTGGGTATGGCTACACCTTC. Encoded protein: CASSSRDRSLPGYGYTF. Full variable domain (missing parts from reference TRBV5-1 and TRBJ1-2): KAGVTQTPRYLIKTRGQQVTLSCSPISGHRSVSWYQQTPGQGLQFLFEYFSETQRNKGNFPGRFSGRQFSNSRSEMNVSTLELGDSALYLCASSSRDRSLPGYGYTFGSGTRLTVV.